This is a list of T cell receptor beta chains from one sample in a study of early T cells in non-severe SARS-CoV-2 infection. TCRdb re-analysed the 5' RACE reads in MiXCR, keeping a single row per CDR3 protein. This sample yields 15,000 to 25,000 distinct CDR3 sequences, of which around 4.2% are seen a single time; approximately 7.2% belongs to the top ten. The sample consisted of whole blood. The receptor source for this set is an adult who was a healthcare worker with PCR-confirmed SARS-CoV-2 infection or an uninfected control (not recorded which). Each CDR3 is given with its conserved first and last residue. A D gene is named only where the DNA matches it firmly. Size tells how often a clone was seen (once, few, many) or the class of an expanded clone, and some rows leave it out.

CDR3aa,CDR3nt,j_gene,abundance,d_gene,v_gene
CASSLVGRPPYGYTF,TGTGCCAGCAGCTTAGTCGGCAGGCCGCCCTATGGCTACACCTTC,TRBJ1-2,many,NA,TRBV7-9
CASMEGLRTEAFF,TGTGCCAGCATGGAGGGGCTGCGGACTGAAGCTTTCTTT,TRBJ1-1,many,NA,TRBV27
CASSSGLNTDTQYF,TGTGCCAGCAGCTCGGGACTCAACACAGATACGCAGTATTTT,TRBJ2-3,many,NA,TRBV7-2
CASSWRTSGRSTDTQYF,TGTGCCAGCAGTTGGCGGACTAGCGGGAGGTCGACAGATACGCAGTATTTT,TRBJ2-3,many,TRBD2,TRBV12-3/TRBV12-4
CASSQDVAGREQYF,TGTGCCAGCAGCCAAGATGTAGCCGGCCGCGAGCAGTACTTC,TRBJ2-7,many,NA,TRBV3-1
CASTDNQPQHF,TGTGCCAGCACGGATAATCAGCCCCAGCATTTT,TRBJ1-5,few,NA,TRBV2
CASSISWNTEAFF,TGTGCCAGCAGCATATCATGGAACACTGAAGCTTTCTTT,TRBJ1-1,many,NA,TRBV7-2
CASTRTSGQETQYF,TGTGCCAGCACCCGGACTAGCGGGCAAGAGACCCAGTACTTC,TRBJ2-5,NA,TRBD2,TRBV6-6
CASSQERLGAPDTQYF,TGTGCCAGCAGCCAAGAACGACTAGGCGCCCCAGATACGCAGTATTTT,TRBJ2-3,many,NA,TRBV4-2
CSATGPQMNYGYTF,TGCAGTGCTACCGGTCCGCAGATGAACTATGGCTACACCTTC,TRBJ1-2,many,NA,TRBV20-1
CATPGPTSGQYF,TGTGCCACTCCGGGACCGACCTCAGGGCAGTACTTC,TRBJ2-7,many,NA,TRBV30
CASRRDRGPETQYF,TGTGCCAGCAGACGTGACCGGGGCCCGGAGACCCAGTACTTC,TRBJ2-5,many,NA,TRBV7-8
CASSLGSGGSLNEQFF,TGCGCCAGCAGCTTGGGAAGCGGGGGGAGCTTGAATGAGCAGTTCTTC,TRBJ2-1,few,TRBD2,TRBV5-1
CAISDIGYTEAFF,TGTGCCATCAGTGACATTGGGTACACTGAAGCTTTCTTT,TRBJ1-1,NA,NA,TRBV10-3
CAWSVLLIGTGENSPLHF,TGTGCCTGGAGTGTACTCTTGATCGGGACAGGGGAAAATTCACCCCTCCACTTT,TRBJ1-6,many,TRBD1,TRBV30
CASNTMISTDTQYF,TGTGCCAGCAACACTATGATCAGCACAGATACGCAGTATTTT,TRBJ2-3,few,NA,TRBV7-9
CAISESVHSNQPQHF,TGTGCCATCAGTGAGTCAGTCCATAGCAATCAGCCCCAGCATTTT,TRBJ1-5,few,NA,TRBV10-3
CASSYGAGDGNQPQHF,TGTGCCAGCAGTTACGGCGCAGGGGATGGCAATCAGCCCCAGCATTTT,TRBJ1-5,medium-sized,NA,TRBV6-6